This T cell receptor beta chain was obtained from a study of blood T cell repertoires in COVID-19. The wider study: Both acute and convalescent COVID-19 samples were obtained from the United States, Italy and Spain. Sample material is recorded as cDNA or gDNA derived from T cells, B-cell-depleted T cells, or PBMCs.

Patients in Seattle were enrolled during active infection, then followed longitudinally. This table comes from immunoSEQ multiplex PCR, and its TCRdb copy is limited to in-frame clones, with some not included. The table lists 85,000 to 100,000 clones, about 91% of them singletons. The origin of this receptor is a man aged 45-60 years with COVID-19, enrolled during active disease. The sequenced material came from peripheral blood.

The CDR3: CASIPGDRGIYEQYF. CDR3 bases: TGTGCCAGCATCCCTGGGGACAGGGGGATCTACGAGCAGTACTTC. The chain uses TRBV5-5 and TRBJ2-7; TRBD1 aligns across 11 bases. CDR3 size: 15 residues. Germline V gene sequence: CDR1 SGHKS, CDR2 YYEKEE (reference sequence). J was trimmed by 3 bases and V by 6 bases; bases with no gene match: 8.